These 11 T cell receptor beta chains were all obtained from the same sample, sequenced in a study of PD-L1 blockade in urothelial cancer. This table comes from immunoSEQ multiplex PCR, and its TCRdb copy is limited to in-frame clones, with some not included. The sample records 20,000 to 25,000 clones, roughly 83% being singletons. The sample consisted of PBMCs, taken around atezolizumab (anti-PD-L1) treatment. The source is a man in his 70s with urothelial cancer.

The chain uses TRBV18 and TRBJ2-5; D gene unclear. Trimming cost V 8 bases and J 0 bases, with 10 bases left between them. Germline CDR1 reads KGHSH; CDR2 reads LQKENI. The CDR3 covers 13 residues. In DNA, the CDR3 is TGTGCCAGCACAAGGAGTCACCAAGAGACCCAGTACTTC. Its protein product is CASTRSHQETQYF.

The J gene is TRBJ2-1, the V gene TRBV7-2, with a possible D match to TRBD2 (5 bases). The CDR3 runs to 16 residues. Germline assignment: CDR1 SGHTA and CDR2 FQGNSA. V was trimmed by 0 bases and J by 4 bases, leaving 13 bases between them. The CDR3 sequence: CASSLALRVKYNEQFF. CDR3 DNA sequence: TGTGCCAGCAGCTTAGCGCTGAGGGTTAAGTACAATGAGCAGTTCTTC. The variable domain in full, completed from reference TRBV7-2 and TRBJ2-1, reads GAGVSQSPSNKVTEKGKDVELRCDPISGHTALYWYRQSLGQGLEFLIYFQGNSAPDKSGLPSDRFSAERTGGSVSTLTIQRTQQEDSAVYLCASSLALRVKYNEQFFGPGTRLTVL.

In its sample, this clone was seen once. CDR3 sequence: CASSYGQGEQFF. The CDR3 DNA follows: TGTGCCAGCAGCTACGGGCAGGGCGAGCAGTTCTTC. The chain recombines TRBV7-2 with TRBJ2-1, with D perhaps TRBD1 (5 bases). The V end lost 4 bases, the J end lost 10 bases, and 11 bases lay between the germline ends. Germline CDR1 reads SGHTA; CDR2 reads FQGNSA. This CDR3 contains 12 residues.

This clone was counted only a few times. The chain links TRBV7-8 to TRBJ2-7; TRBD2 agrees at 9 bases. The length of the CDR3 is 17 residues. With 1 base clipped from V and 7 bases from J, the junction kept 14 bases outside the gene matches. Germline CDR1 and CDR2: SGHVS and FQNEAQ. CDR3 residues: CASSLGLREGPRGEQYF. CDR3 coding DNA: TGTGCCAGCAGCTTAGGATTGCGGGAGGGCCCCCGAGGGGAGCAGTACTTC. Together with reference TRBV7-8 and TRBJ2-7, the CDR3 gives the full variable domain: GAGVSQSPRYKVAKRGQDVALRCDPISGHVSLFWYQQALGQGPEFLTYFQNEAQLDKSGLPSDRFFAERPEGSVSTLKIQRTQQEDSAVYLCASSLGLREGPRGEQYFGPGTRLTVT.

The chain recombines TRBV9 with TRBJ2-5; 11 bases agree with TRBD2. The junction had 12 bases not matched to a gene; V was cut back by 3 bases and J by 5 bases. The CDR3 totals 17 residues. Germline loops: CDR1 SGDLS, CDR2 YYNGEE. CDR3 nucleotides: TGTGCCAGCAGCGCGGGAGCGACTAGCGGGGAGGGGGAGACCCAGTACTTC. Translation: CASSAGATSGEGETQYF.

This chain joins TRBV5-1 and TRBJ1-1, with D hard to call. This CDR3 comprises 14 residues. Germline assignment: CDR1 SGHRS and CDR2 YFSETQ. Trimming took off 2 bases at V and 0 bases at J, with 8 bases between the two ends. CDR3 sequence reads: CASSLTEMNTEAFF. The CDR3 region has the DNA TGCGCCAGCAGCTTAACAGAAATGAACACTGAAGCTTTCTTT.

V gene TRBV27 combines with J gene TRBJ2-3; the D gene is possibly TRBD1 (5 bases). This CDR3 is built from 17 residues. Germline CDR1 reads MNHEY; CDR2 reads SMNVEV (reference sequence). Trimming removed 2 bases at V and 2 bases at J, with 17 bases between. CDR3 in DNA: TGTGCCAGCAGTTTAAGCGTCTCGGCAGGGCTCACAGATACGCAGTATTTT. Encoded protein: CASSLSVSAGLTDTQYF.

The chain joins TRBV5-1 to TRBJ2-3, with D maybe TRBD1 (7 bases). The germline gives CDR1 SGHRS, CDR2 YFSETQ. Trimming stripped 3 bases from V and 0 bases from J, with 11 bases between. There are 15 residues in the CDR3. Written as DNA, the CDR3 is TGCGCCAGCAGCTCCCAGGGGGGCAGCACAGATACGCAGTATTTT. Its translation: CASSSQGGSTDTQYF.

The chain uses TRBV13 and TRBJ2-7, with 11 nucleotides matching TRBD1. CDR1 is PRHDT and CDR2 is FYEKMQ in the germline V gene (reference sequence). The ends lost 5 bases at V and 2 bases at J; junction bases unmatched: 2. The CDR3 is 14 residues long. The CDR3 loop is CASSLGQGAYEQYF. CDR3 nucleotide sequence: TGTGCCAGCAGCCTGGGACAGGGGGCCTACGAGCAGTACTTC.

This chain joins TRBV2 and TRBJ2-5; D unresolved. Trimming removed 5 bases at V and 5 bases at J, with 15 bases between. The CDR3 has 14 amino acids. Germline V gene lookup returns CDR1 SNHLY and CDR2 FYNNEI. CDR3 protein: CASSYAQRWETQYF. DNA of the CDR3: TGTGCCAGCAGTTATGCGCAACGTTGGGAGACCCAGTACTTC.

The rearrangement uses TRBV10-3 and TRBJ2-7, with TRBD1 matching 7 bases. Trimming took 8 bases from V and 4 from J; bases not matched to a gene: 5. Germline CDR1 is ENHRY and CDR2 is SYGVKD. This CDR3 is built from 12 residues. Written as DNA, the CDR3 is TGTGCCATCGGAGACAGGGAATACGAGCAGTACTTC. Protein sequence: CAIGDREYEQYF.